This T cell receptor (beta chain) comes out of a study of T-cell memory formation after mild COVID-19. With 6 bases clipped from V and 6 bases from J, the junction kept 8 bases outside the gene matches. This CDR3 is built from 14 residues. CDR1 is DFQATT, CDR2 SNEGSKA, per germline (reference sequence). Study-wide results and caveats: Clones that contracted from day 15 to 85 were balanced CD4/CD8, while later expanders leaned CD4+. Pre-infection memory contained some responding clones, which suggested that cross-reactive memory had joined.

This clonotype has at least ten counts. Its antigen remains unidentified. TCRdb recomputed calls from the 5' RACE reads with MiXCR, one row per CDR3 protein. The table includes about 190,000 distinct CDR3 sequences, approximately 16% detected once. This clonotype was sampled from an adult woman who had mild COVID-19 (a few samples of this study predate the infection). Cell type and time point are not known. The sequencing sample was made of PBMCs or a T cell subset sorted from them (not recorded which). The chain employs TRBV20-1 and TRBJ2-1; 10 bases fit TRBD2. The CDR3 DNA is TGCAGTGCCATCAGGACTAGCGGAGGCAATGAGCAGTTCTTC. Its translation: CSAIRTSGGNEQFF.